The clone carrying this T cell receptor beta chain was detected ten times or more. The antigen is not known. There are 16 residues in the CDR3. The germline V gene has CDR1 SGHDN and CDR2 FVKESK. V shed 5 bases and J 5 bases; nucleotides not matched to a gene: 11. This entry belongs to a study of metastatic and nonmetastatic thyroid tumors. In the study overall: Repertoire comparison spanned blood and tumor or nodule tissue of malignant and benign thyroid patients.

TCRdb re-called clones via MiXCR from the PCR reads. This table holds more than 50,000 clones, about 20% found once. There were no patients who had received any treatment before thyroid surgery. Findings and caveats of the study: In both blood and tumor samples, TCR beta diversity was reported significantly higher for malignant than benign nodules.

The sequencing sample was made of blood. This sequence was found in a female donor with papillary thyroid cancer or a benign thyroid nodule (not recorded which). Some clones in this sample may be carry-over from other donors' samples. J is TRBJ1-1 and V is TRBV14; 10 bases match TRBD1. DNA for the CDR3: TGTGCCAGCAGCGCCCATGCGGGACAGGGGTGGACTGAAGCTTTCTTT. This codes for CASSAHAGQGWTEAFF.